The entry below gives a single T cell receptor (beta chain) sequence along with its context. Its antigen has not been determined. This record belongs to a study of T cell responses to AZD1222 COVID-19 vaccine (dated by TCRdb to the early 2020s). Describing the broader study: TCR sequencing was performed for over 230 trial participants, of whom roughly 200 were given two doses of AZD1222 and some 26 were given two doses of MenACWY control vaccine. Enrollment into the trials was organized by age into subgroups of 18-55, 56-69 and 70-plus years, and those subgroups contained approximately 150, 30 and 60 TCR-sequenced participants, respectively. Summary of the overall study and its limitations: Reportedly, close to half of the unique spike-specific TCRs recognized epitopes lying outside the regions that are mutated in the B.1.351 and B.1.1.7 variants. No day 14 peak-response samples were available, so repertoires were characterized only after the peak T cell response. Conclusions about previously exposed vaccinees were limited because only a handful of AZD1222 recipients were SARS-CoV-2 seropositive at baseline. After two AZD1222 doses, both the breadth and the depth of spike-specific TCRs were significantly higher than at day 0 and than in MenACWY recipients. The whole spike protein was spanned by vaccine-associated CD4 TCRs, and dominant responses were seen in regions 160-218 and 743-854. Participants were mostly white British, with more females than males. The authors suggested clonal diversity may have been underestimated. In the small 56-69-year group, the increase in depth fell short of significance, most likely because of low power.

According to the germline V gene (reference sequence), CDR1 reads LGHDT and CDR2 reads YNNKEL. The CDR3 starts with the cysteine, ends with the phenylalanine, and has 14 residues. The only DNA kept is the CDR3, 42 bases in frame from the first base. Trimming at the junction amounts to 0 bases on V and 4 bases on J, and the germline ends lie 9 bases apart. The sample's time point label, in plain terms: baseline before first vaccination. Vaccinee samples came from UK trials COV001 and COV002, including a single-blind randomized controlled phase 2/3 trial of AZD1222 (ChAdOx1 nCoV-19) in healthy adults. For TCRbeta chain sequencing, PBMC samples were collected from trial participants at day 0 and at day 28 after the second dose. The CDR3 regions of human TCRbeta chains were analyzed by immunosequencing. On the authors' methods: TCRs in the repertoires were matched against a reference library of SARS-CoV-2-specific TCRs that had been generated with the MIRA antigen-specificity platform. Breadth was defined as the fraction of unique TCRs that were SARS-CoV-2-associated, and depth was defined as the fraction of total T cells that were SARS-CoV-2-associated. Using the MIRA data, each spike-specific TCR was assigned both to the spike region to which the TCR was reactive and to a CD4 or CD8 class. Log10-transformed breadth and depth values were compared by one-way ANOVA with Sidak's multiple comparisons tests. TCRdb limited this immuneACCESS table to in-frame rearrangements with V and J called. A share of clones is missing; checked studies link under half to unresolved V genes, and the rest is unexplained. V and J calls and clone size are as listed in that table; D and trimming were resolved from the DNA. The sample's own table lists over 140,000 clones. 2% to 2.5% of the sample is in the top ten clones.

What was sequenced was peripheral blood. The clonotype comes from an adult in good health. The V and J segments used are TRBV3-1 (or the pseudogene TRBV3-2) and TRBJ1-2, with an unclear D gene assignment. The sequenced DNA is TGTGCCAGCAGCCAAGAGAGGGTGACCTATGGCTACACCTTC. This sequence encodes CASSQERVTYGYTF.